The entry below describes one T cell receptor beta chain. Its specificity is unknown. This table comes from immunoSEQ multiplex PCR, and its TCRdb copy is limited to in-frame clones, with some not included. In the table there are about 25,000 clones, roughly 80% of which are singletons. This entry comes from a study of PD-1 blockade in classical Hodgkin lymphoma. The wider study: Every 2 weeks, patients had 3 mg/kg nivolumab intravenously. Overall study results and limits: The diversity seen at baseline in complete responders resembled that of newly diagnosed patients. Why repertoires differed is undefined; disease activity or prior therapy possibly contributed. A reduction in baseline TCR diversity was reportedly seen in newly diagnosed patients relative to healthy donors.

The V gene's germline CDR1 is SGHAT and CDR2 FQDESV (reference sequence). Deletions cut 4 bases from V and 6 bases from J, with 19 bases between. CDR3 length: 17 residues. Time point: cycle 4 day 1 (C4D1), after less than 7 weeks of nivolumab. Autologous stem cell transplantation was followed by relapse in every patient, and brentuximab vedotin exposure varied. Starting with thawed PBMCs, CD4+ T cells were purified by magnetic negative selection. Sequences were derived from CD4+ T cells from blood, sampled before the fourth cycle of nivolumab. This sequence joins TRBV11-1 and TRBJ1-6, with D hard to call. The clonotype was recovered from a human donor with classical Hodgkin lymphoma. The CDR3 DNA follows: TGTGCCAGCAGCTCCCCCTCGCAGTCTGCCTCTAATTCACCCCTCCACTTT. Amino acids: CASSSPSQSASNSPLHF.